Below, 9 T cell receptor beta chains from the same sample are listed, as sequenced in a study of blood T cell repertoires in COVID-19. The method was immunoSEQ multiplex PCR; TCRdb's version includes in-frame clones alone and lacks a portion of them. The profile covers about 80,000 clones, with 90% appearing a single time and around 4.1% taken by the ten largest. The sample taken for sequencing was peripheral blood. These receptors were taken from a woman aged 80 or over with active or convalescent COVID-19.

J is TRBJ1-2 and V is TRBV12-3 or TRBV12-4; TRBD1 is a possible D gene (6 bases). Trimming took 2 bases from V and 9 from J, leaving 10 bases between them. The CDR3 sequence is 12 residues long. This chain's CDR3 is CASSLQGFRYTF. The CDR3 nucleotides are TGTGCCAGCAGTTTACAGGGGTTTCGCTACACCTTC.

There are a few counts of this clone. This sequence joins TRBV29-1 and TRBJ1-2; 7 positions agree with TRBD1. The CDR3 sequence is 15 residues long. CDR1 SQVTM and CDR2 ANQGSEA come from the germline V gene. V trimming: 7 bases; J trimming: 4 bases; junction bases outside the gene matches: 15. CDR3 amino acids: CSAGGDRTGGYGYTF. In nucleotides, the CDR3 is TGCAGCGCCGGTGGTGATAGGACAGGCGGCTATGGCTACACCTTC. Using reference TRBV29-1 and TRBJ1-2 for the parts outside the CDR3, the full variable domain is SAVISQKPSRDICQRGTSLTIQCQVDSQVTMMFWYRQQPGQSLTLIATANQGSEATYESGFVIDKFPISRPNLTFSTLTVSNMSPEDSSIYLCSAGGDRTGGYGYTFGSGTRLTVV.

This sequence joins TRBV7-2 and TRBJ1-2; TRBD1 matches 9 bases. The germline V gene has CDR1 SGHTA and CDR2 FQGNSA. V lost 7 bases and J lost 4; bases outside the gene matches: 10. This CDR3 has 15 residues. CDR3 loop: CASTATPGQGYGYTF. CDR3 sequence (DNA): TGTGCCAGCACCGCTACCCCGGGACAGGGCTATGGCTACACCTTC.

The chain is built from TRBV6-5 and TRBJ2-1; no firm D call. The germline CDR1 and CDR2 sequences are MNHEY and SVGAGI. This CDR3 contains 15 residues. The V and J ends lost 0 bases and 0 bases respectively, with 6 bases between them. CDR3 region: CASSYSLSSYNEQFF. The DNA for the CDR3 is TGTGCCAGCAGTTACTCCTTGAGCTCCTACAATGAGCAGTTCTTC.

The chain links TRBV28 to TRBJ1-2; D perhaps matches TRBD1 (6 bases). The CDR3 spans 15 residues. Germline lookup yields CDR1 MDHEN and CDR2 SYDVKM. Trimming left V 2 bases short and J 1 base short, with 11 bases between. This CDR3 reads CASSLGGAHNYGYTF. The CDR3 nucleotides are TGTGCCAGCAGTTTAGGGGGGGCGCATAACTATGGCTACACCTTC.

This clone was recorded only once. V is TRBV11-2 and J is TRBJ2-6, with D tentatively TRBD2 (5 bases). Germline V gives CDR1 SGHAT, CDR2 FQNNGV. CDR3 length: 17 residues. Trimming cost V 3 bases and J 0 bases, with 12 bases left between them. CDR3 sequence reads: CASSLGITSSGANVLTF. The CDR3, as DNA: TGTGCCAGCAGCTTGGGGATTACTAGCTCTGGGGCCAACGTCCTGACTTTC.

The gene calls are TRBV11-2 and TRBJ2-3; weak D call: TRBD1 (5 bases). Per the germline V gene, CDR1 is SGHAT and CDR2 is FQNNGV. V gave up 2 bases and J gave up 4 bases, with 7 bases separating them. The CDR3 runs 13 residues. The CDR3 spells CASSLTGPDTQYF. The CDR3 DNA is TGTGCCAGCAGCTTAACAGGCCCAGATACGCAGTATTTT.

A single count supports this clone. The V and J genes are TRBV30 and TRBJ1-2; 7 bases fit TRBD1. Germline CDR1 is GTSNPN and CDR2 is SVGIG (reference sequence). This CDR3 region has 12 residues. Trimming at V came to 3 bases and at J to 6 bases, leaving 4 bases not matched to a gene. The DNA for the CDR3 is TGTGCCTGGAGGGGACAGTCTAATGGCTACACCTTC. Its translation is CAWRGQSNGYTF.

V gene TRBV28 combines with J gene TRBJ2-7, with 9 bases aligning to TRBD2. From germline, CDR1 is MDHEN and CDR2 SYDVKM. The CDR3 consists of 13 residues. The V segment lost 10 bases and the J segment 4 bases; nucleotides outside the gene matches: 8. In DNA form, the CDR3 reads TGTGCCACCTCTGCTAGCGGGACATACGAGCAGTACTTC. Encoded protein: CATSASGTYEQYF.